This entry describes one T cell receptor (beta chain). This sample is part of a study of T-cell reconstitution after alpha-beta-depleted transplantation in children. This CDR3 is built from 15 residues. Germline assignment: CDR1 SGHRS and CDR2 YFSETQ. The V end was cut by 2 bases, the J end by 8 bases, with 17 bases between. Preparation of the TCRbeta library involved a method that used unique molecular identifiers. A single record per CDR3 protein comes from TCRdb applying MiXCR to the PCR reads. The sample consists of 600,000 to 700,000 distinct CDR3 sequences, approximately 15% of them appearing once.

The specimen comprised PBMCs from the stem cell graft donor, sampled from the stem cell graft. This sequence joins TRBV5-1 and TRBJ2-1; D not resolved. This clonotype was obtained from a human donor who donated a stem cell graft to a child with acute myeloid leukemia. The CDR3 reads CASSFQQRQVDEQFF. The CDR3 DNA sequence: TGCGCCAGCAGCTTCCAACAGCGACAAGTCGATGAGCAGTTCTTC. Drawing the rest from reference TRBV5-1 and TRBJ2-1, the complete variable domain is KAGVTQTPRYLIKTRGQQVTLSCSPISGHRSVSWYQQTPGQGLQFLFEYFSETQRNKGNFPGRFSGRQFSNSRSEMNVSTLELGDSALYLCASSFQQRQVDEQFFGPGTRLTVL.